The present T cell receptor (beta chain) was sequenced within a study of OX40 agonist ivuxolimab in advanced cancers. As for the study in general: Hepatocellular carcinoma, melanoma, renal cell or head and neck cancer occurred in dose-escalation patients. People who had prior anti-PD-1, anti-PD-L1 or anti-CTLA-4 therapy could take part, and around 40% had some. Broader study findings: Blood T cells, both CD4+ and CD8+, expanded clonally by week 6 at 0.1 to 3.0 mg/kg. In CD8+ T cells, expanded clones were on average more numerous than in CD4+.

With regard to this clone: Its antigen is still unknown.

TCRdb's copy holds only in-frame clones and misses some; the assay was immunoSEQ multiplex PCR. The table has 52,000 or so clones, approximately 82% seen once. The CDR3 runs to 15 residues. Germline CDR1 and CDR2: MDHEN and SYDVKM. Unmatched junction bases numbered 18, after V lost 11 bases and J lost 6 bases. The source is an adult with an advanced solid tumor such as melanoma, head and neck, liver or kidney cancer. Here the sequenced sample was CD4+ or CD8+ T cells sorted from blood, taken in a trial of the OX40 agonist ivuxolimab. The chain has TRBV28 and TRBJ1-2; 7 nucleotides align to TRBD1. The CDR3: CASSPYNRGFNGYTF. DNA of the CDR3: TGTGCCTCATCCCCCTACAACAGGGGATTCAATGGCTACACCTTC.